This T cell receptor beta chain was found in a study of T-cell memory formation after mild COVID-19. Looking at the study overall: Largely donor-specific TCR clusters were found.

Only a few counts were recorded for this clonotype. Its antigen is as yet unknown. With 6 bases clipped from V and 4 bases from J, the junction kept 11 bases outside the gene matches. The CDR3 totals 15 residues. TCRdb analysed the 5' RACE reads with MiXCR anew, one entry per CDR3 protein. The sample consists of 130,000 to 150,000 distinct CDR3 sequences, about 19% of them appearing once. General study findings and limits: Clones contracting over day 15 to 85 were CD4/CD8 balanced, with later expanders leaning CD4+. SARS-CoV-2 specificity was not confirmed for second-wave clones peaking on day 37.

The source material was PBMCs or a T cell subset sorted from them (not recorded which). The clonotype was recovered from an adult woman who had mild COVID-19 (a few samples of this study predate the infection). Cell type and time point are not known. The V call is TRBV12-3 or TRBV12-4, the J call TRBJ2-7, with 8 positions matching TRBD1. The chain's CDR3 is CASSRDRGAPYEQYF. In DNA, the CDR3 is TGTGCCAGCAGCCGCGACAGGGGTGCGCCTTACGAGCAGTACTTC.